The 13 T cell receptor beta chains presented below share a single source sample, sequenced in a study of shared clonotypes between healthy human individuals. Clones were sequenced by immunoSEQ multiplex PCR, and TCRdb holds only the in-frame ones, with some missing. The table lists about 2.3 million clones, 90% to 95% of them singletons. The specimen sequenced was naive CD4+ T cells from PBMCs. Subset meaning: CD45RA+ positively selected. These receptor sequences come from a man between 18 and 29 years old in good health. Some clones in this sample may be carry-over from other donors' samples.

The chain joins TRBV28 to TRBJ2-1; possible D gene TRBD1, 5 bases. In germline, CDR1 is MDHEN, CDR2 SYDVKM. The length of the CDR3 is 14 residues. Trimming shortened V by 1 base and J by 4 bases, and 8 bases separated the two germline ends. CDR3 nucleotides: TGTGCCAGCAGTTTATTGGGGCCGTACAATGAGCAGTTCTTC. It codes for CASSLLGPYNEQFF.

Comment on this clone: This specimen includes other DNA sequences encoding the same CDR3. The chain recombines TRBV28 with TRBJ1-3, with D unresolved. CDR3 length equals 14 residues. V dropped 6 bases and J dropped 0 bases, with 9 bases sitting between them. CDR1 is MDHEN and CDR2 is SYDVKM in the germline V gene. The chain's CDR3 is CASSLSRSGNTIYF. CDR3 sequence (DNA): TGTGCCAGCAGCCTCAGCCGCTCTGGAAACACCATATATTTT.

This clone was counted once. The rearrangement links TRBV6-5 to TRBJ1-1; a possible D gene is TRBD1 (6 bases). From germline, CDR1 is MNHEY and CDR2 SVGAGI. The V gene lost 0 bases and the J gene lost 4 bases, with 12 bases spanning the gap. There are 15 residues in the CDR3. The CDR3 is CASSYSSRGGTEAFF. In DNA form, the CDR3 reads TGTGCCAGCAGTTACTCGAGCAGGGGAGGCACTGAAGCTTTCTTT.

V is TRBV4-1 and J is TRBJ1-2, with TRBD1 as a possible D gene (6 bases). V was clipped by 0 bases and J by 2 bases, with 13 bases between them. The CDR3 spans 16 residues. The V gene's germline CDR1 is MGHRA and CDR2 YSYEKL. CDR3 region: CASSQDSGTPNYGYTF. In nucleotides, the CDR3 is TGCGCCAGCAGCCAAGATTCCGGGACACCCAACTATGGCTACACCTTC.

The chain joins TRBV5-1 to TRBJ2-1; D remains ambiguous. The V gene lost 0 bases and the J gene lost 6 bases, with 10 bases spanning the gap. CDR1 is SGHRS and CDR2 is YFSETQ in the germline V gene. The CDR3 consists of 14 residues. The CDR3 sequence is CASSLGYTLNEQFF. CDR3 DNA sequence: TGCGCCAGCAGCTTGGGTTACACGCTCAATGAGCAGTTCTTC.

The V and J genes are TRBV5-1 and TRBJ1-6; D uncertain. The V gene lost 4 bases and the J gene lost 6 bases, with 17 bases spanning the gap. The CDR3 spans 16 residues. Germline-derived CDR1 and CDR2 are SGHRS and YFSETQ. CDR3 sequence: CASSPIGHLGNSPLHF. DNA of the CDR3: TGCGCCAGCAGCCCGATCGGGCATTTGGGTAATTCACCCCTCCACTTT.

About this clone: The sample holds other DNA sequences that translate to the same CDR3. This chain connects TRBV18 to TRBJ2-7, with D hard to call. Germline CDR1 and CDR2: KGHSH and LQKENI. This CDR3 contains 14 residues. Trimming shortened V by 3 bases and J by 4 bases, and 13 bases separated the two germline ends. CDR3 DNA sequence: TGTGCCAGCTCACCGCCATCCGGTACTTACGAGCAGTACTTC. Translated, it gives CASSPPSGTYEQYF.

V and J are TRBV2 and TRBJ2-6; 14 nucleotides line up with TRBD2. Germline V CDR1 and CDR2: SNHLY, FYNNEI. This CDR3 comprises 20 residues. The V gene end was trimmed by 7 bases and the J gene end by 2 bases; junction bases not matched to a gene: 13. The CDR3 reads CASTGGGLGLAGAGANVLTF. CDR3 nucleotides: TGTGCCAGCACCGGAGGGGGGTTGGGACTAGCGGGAGCTGGGGCCAACGTCCTGACTTTC.

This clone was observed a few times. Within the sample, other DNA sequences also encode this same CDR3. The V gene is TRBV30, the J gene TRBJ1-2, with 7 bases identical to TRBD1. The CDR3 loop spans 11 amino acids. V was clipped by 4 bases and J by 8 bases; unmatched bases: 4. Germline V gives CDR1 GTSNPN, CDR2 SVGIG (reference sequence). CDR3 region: CAWTGQDGYTF. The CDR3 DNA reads TGTGCCTGGACTGGACAGGACGGCTACACCTTC.

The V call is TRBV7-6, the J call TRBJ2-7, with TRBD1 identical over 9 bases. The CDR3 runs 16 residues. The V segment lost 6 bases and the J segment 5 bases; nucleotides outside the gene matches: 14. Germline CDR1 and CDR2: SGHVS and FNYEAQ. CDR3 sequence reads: CASSTPGQGRSNEQYF. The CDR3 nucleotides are TGTGCCAGCAGTACGCCGGGACAGGGACGGAGCAACGAGCAGTACTTC.

DNA for the CDR3: TGTGCCAGCAGCGTAGGTTCTAGATCCTACGAGCAGTACTTC. It encodes CASSVGSRSYEQYF. This chain uses TRBV9 with TRBJ2-7; D is uncertain. The V end was cut by 0 bases, the J end by 1 base, with 8 bases between. The length of the CDR3 is 14 residues. Germline assignment: CDR1 SGDLS and CDR2 YYNGEE.

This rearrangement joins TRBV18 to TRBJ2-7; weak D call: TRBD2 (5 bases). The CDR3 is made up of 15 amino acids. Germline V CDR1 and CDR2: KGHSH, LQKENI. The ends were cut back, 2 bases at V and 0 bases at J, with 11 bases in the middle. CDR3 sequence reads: CASSPYEGSSYEQYF. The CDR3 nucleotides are TGTGCCAGCTCACCATACGAGGGTAGCTCCTACGAGCAGTACTTC. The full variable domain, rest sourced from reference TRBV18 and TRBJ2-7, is NAGVMQNPRHLVRRRGQEARLRCSPMKGHSHVYWYRQLPEEGLKFMVYLQKENIIDESGMPKERFSAEFPKEGPSILRIQQVVRGDSAAYFCASSPYEGSSYEQYFGPGTRLTVT.

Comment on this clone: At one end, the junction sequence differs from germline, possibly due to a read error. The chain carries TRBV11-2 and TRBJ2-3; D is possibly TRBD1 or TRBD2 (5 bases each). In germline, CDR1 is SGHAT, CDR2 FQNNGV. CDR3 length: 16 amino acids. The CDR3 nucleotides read TGTGCCAGCAGCTCCAGGACTTTCAAGGGGCCAGACACGCAGTATTTT. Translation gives CASSSRTFKGPDTQYF.